The clone carrying this T cell receptor beta chain is labeled as medium-sized. Relapse was seen in all patients after autologous stem cell transplantation, and brentuximab vedotin exposure was variable. This sample stems from a study of PD-1 blockade in classical Hodgkin lymphoma. The data were produced by immunoSEQ multiplex PCR, yet TCRdb's version contains in-frame clones alone and is incomplete. The table lists 9,500 to 13,000 clones, about 80% of them singletons. The CDR3 runs to 15 residues. Per the germline V gene, CDR1 is SGDLS and CDR2 is YYNGEE. The germline V and J ends were trimmed by 0 bases and 1 base, with 11 bases remaining between them.

The source material was peripheral blood mononuclear cells (PBMCs), sampled before the second cycle of nivolumab. This clonotype originated in a human donor with classical Hodgkin lymphoma. This sequence joins TRBV9 and TRBJ2-7, with a weak D call TRBD1 (6 bases). This chain's CDR3 is CASSVGQGISYEQYF. In DNA form, the CDR3 reads TGTGCCAGCAGCGTAGGGCAGGGGATATCCTACGAGCAGTACTTC.